These T cell receptor beta chains were read from a single sample in a study of metastatic and nonmetastatic thyroid tumors. Using MiXCR, TCRdb reanalyzed the PCR reads. This table has about 35,000 clones, more than 15% appearing once. Material for sequencing was blood. These receptors came from a female donor with papillary thyroid cancer or a benign thyroid nodule (not recorded which). Some clones in this sample may be carry-over from other donors' samples. Both conserved end residues are part of each CDR3. D genes are given only for firm matches. Clone size is stated in some rows and not others, as once, few, many or a class when expanded.

D gene	V gene	CDR3 length	J gene	clone size	CDR3 protein	CDR3 DNA
NA	TRBV27	14	TRBJ2-2	NA	CASVAPAITGELFF	TGTGCCAGCGTCGCACCCGCCATAACCGGGGAGCTTTTTTTT
NA	TRBV20-1	14	TRBJ1-1	many	CSARDTTANTEAFF	TGCAGTGCTAGAGACACGACAGCTAACACTGAAGCTTTCTTT
NA	TRBV27	16	TRBJ2-7	few	CSSSSGSGPTPYEQYF	TGTTCCAGCAGTTCCGGTTCTGGACCGACGCCTTACGAGCAGTACTTC
TRBD2	TRBV6-5	17	TRBJ2-1	many	CASSSQRESLAYNEQFF	TGTGCCAGCAGTTCGCAGCGGGAGAGCTTAGCATACAATGAGCAGTTCTTC
TRBD2	TRBV28	16	TRBJ2-3	many	CASSFSTSGGTDTQYF	TGTGCCAGCAGTTTTTCGACTAGCGGGGGGACAGATACGCAGTATTTT
NA	TRBV5-5	13	TRBJ2-1	NA	CASSLRSATEQFF	TGTGCCAGCAGCTTGAGATCAGCGACTGAGCAGTTCTTC
TRBD1	TRBV6-1	11	TRBJ1-1	NA	CATGENTEAFF	TGCGCGACAGGGGAGAACACTGAAGCTTTCTTT
NA	TRBV4-1	15	TRBJ1-3	NA	CASSRTTWAGNTIYF	TGCGCCAGCAGCCGCACAACATGGGCTGGAAACACCATATATTTT
NA	TRBV6-2/TRBV6-3	16	TRBJ1-2	NA	CASSYSGPGGLYGYTF	TGTGCCAGCAGTTACTCGGGGCCTGGCGGACTCTATGGCTACACCTTC
NA	TRBV6-1	16	TRBJ2-1	few	CASSEKSRGGHNEQFF	TGTGCCAGCAGTGAAAAAAGCAGGGGAGGGCATAATGAGCAGTTCTTC
NA	TRBV20-1	13	TRBJ2-7	medium-sized	CSARVGSGYEQYF	TGCAGTGCTAGAGTGGGCTCTGGCTACGAGCAGTACTTC
NA	TRBV20-1	14	TRBJ2-7	many	CSATPGTTKREQYF	TGCAGTGCTACCCCTGGGACCACAAAGCGGGAGCAGTACTTC
TRBD2	TRBV4-2	16	TRBJ2-2	many	CASSKVAGGGTGELFF	TGTGCCAGCAGCAAAGTAGCGGGAGGAGGCACCGGGGAGCTGTTTTTT
TRBD2	TRBV7-8	15	TRBJ2-1	many	CASSVPGGLAAEQFF	TGTGCCAGCAGCGTCCCCGGGGGACTAGCAGCTGAGCAGTTCTTC
TRBD2	TRBV6-1	12	TRBJ2-1	many	CASRGLVNEQFF	TGTGCCAGCAGGGGACTAGTCAATGAGCAGTTCTTC
TRBD1	TRBV12-3/TRBV12-4	16	TRBJ2-2	many	CASRPDRVVGTGELFF	TGTGCCAGCAGACCTGACAGGGTTGTTGGGACCGGGGAGCTGTTTTTT
NA	TRBV6-2/TRBV6-3	16	TRBJ1-2	few	CASRRPSRVMDYGYTF	TGTGCCAGCAGGCGACCGTCGAGGGTCATGGACTATGGCTACACCTTC
NA	TRBV28	14	TRBJ1-1	medium-sized	CASSLPVGGTEAFF	TGTGCCAGCAGTTTACCTGTGGGGGGCACTGAAGCTTTCTTT